Given below is one T cell receptor (beta chain) in context. The study subjected TCRalpha and TCRbeta cDNA to two nested PCRs of around 15 and 9 cycles. One entry per CDR3 protein, without DNA, is what TCRdb gives after re-calling the 5' RACE reads. The sample holds a few hundred thousand distinct CDR3 sequences. The data derive from a study of monozygotic twins with inflammatory bowel disease. The CDR3 consists of 13 residues. Germline V gene lookup returns CDR1 LNHNV and CDR2 YYDKDF (reference sequence). Sequencing used blood. The sequence was obtained from a human donor with ulcerative colitis or Crohn's disease, or a healthy co-twin of an affected twin (not recorded which). The chain is built from TRBV15 and TRBJ2-1. The CDR3 is CATSNPSTHLVFF.